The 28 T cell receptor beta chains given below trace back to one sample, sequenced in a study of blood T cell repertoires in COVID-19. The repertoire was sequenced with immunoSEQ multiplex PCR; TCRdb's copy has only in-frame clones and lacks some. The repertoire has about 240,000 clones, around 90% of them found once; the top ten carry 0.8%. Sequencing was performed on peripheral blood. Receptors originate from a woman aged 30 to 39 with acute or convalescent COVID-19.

CDR3 loop: CASSSGTGVVGELFF. CDR3 DNA: TGTGCCAGCAGCTCCGGGACAGGGGTCGTCGGGGAGCTGTTTTTT. The V call is TRBV7-9, the J call TRBJ2-2, with 10 nucleotides matching TRBD1. The trim removed 4 bases at V and 7 bases at J, leaving 6 bases unmatched. Germline lookup yields CDR1 SEHNR and CDR2 FQNEAQ (reference sequence). The CDR3 runs 15 residues.

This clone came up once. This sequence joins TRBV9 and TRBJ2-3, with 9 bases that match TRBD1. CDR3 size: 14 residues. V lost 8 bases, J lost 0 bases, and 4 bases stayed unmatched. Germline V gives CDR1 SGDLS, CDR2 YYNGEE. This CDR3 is CASTQGASTDTQYF. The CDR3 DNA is TGTGCCAGTACACAGGGGGCTAGCACAGATACGCAGTATTTT.

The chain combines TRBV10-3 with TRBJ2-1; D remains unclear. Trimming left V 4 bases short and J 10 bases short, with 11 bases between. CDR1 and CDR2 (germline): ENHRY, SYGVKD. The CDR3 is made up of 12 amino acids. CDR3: CAISVRSEEQFF. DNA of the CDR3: TGTGCCATCAGTGTACGCAGCGAAGAGCAGTTCTTC.

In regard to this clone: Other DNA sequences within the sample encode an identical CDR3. CDR3 loop: CASSMGGLSYNEQFF. CDR3 nucleotide sequence: TGTGCCAGTAGTATGGGCGGGCTGTCCTACAATGAGCAGTTCTTC. V usage is TRBV19 and J usage is TRBJ2-1, with D tentatively TRBD2 (5 bases). Looked up from germline, CDR1 is LNHDA and CDR2 is SQIVND (reference sequence). The CDR3 contains 15 residues. V was clipped by 3 bases and J by 1 base, with 10 bases between them.

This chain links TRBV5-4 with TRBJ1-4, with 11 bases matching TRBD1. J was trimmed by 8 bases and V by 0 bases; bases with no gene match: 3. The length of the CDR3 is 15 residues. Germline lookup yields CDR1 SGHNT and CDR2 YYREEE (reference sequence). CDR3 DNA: TGTGCCAGCAGCTTGGTAGGACAGGGGGCGGAAAAACTGTTTTTT. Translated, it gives CASSLVGQGAEKLFF.

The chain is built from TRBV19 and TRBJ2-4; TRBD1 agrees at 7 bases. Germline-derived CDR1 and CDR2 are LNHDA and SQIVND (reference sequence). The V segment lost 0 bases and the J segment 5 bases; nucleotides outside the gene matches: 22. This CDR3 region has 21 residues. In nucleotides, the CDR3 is TGTGCCAGTAGTATAGATTTCCGGGCAGGGGGAGCACCCGCCCGCGAAAACATTCAGTACTTC. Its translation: CASSIDFRAGGAPARENIQYF.

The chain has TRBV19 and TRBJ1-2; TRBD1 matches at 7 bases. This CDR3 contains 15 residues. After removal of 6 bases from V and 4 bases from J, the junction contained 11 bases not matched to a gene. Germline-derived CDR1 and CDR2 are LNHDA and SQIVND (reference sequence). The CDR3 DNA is TGTGCCAGTAGGGAGGGACAGCGGTCCTTCTATGGCTACACCTTC. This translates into CASREGQRSFYGYTF.

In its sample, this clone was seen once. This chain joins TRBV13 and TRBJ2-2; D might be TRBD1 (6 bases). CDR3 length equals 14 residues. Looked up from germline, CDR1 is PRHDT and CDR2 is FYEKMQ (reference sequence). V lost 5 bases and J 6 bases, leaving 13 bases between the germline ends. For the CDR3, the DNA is TGTGCCAGCAGCCCGGGGACAACCCCCGGGGAGCTGTTTTTT. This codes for CASSPGTTPGELFF. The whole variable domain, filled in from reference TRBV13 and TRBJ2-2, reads AAGVIQSPRHLIKEKRETATLKCYPIPRHDTVYWYQQGPGQDPQFLISFYEKMQSDKGSIPDRFSAQQFSDYHSELNMSSLELGDSALYFCASSPGTTPGELFFGEGSRLTVL.

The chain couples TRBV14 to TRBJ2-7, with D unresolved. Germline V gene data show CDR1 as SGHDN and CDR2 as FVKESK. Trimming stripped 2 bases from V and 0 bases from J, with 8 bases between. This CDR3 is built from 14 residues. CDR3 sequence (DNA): TGTGCCAGCAGCCAATACAGTAGCTCCTACGAGCAGTACTTC. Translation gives CASSQYSSSYEQYF.

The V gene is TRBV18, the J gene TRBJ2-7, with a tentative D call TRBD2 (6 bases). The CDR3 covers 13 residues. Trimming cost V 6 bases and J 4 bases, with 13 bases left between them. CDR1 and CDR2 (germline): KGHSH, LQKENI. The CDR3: CASSRDRLYEQYF. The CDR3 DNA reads TGTGCCAGCTCGCGGGACCGCTTATACGAGCAGTACTTC. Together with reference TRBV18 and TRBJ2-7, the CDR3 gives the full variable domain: NAGVMQNPRHLVRRRGQEARLRCSPMKGHSHVYWYRQLPEEGLKFMVYLQKENIIDESGMPKERFSAEFPKEGPSILRIQQVVRGDSAAYFCASSRDRLYEQYFGPGTRLTVT.

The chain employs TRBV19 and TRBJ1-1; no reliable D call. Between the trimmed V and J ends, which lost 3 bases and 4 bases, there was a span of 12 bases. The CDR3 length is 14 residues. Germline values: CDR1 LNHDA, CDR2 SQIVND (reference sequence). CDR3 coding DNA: TGTGCCAGTAGTATCGGGATCTGGGGCACTGAAGCTTTCTTT. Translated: CASSIGIWGTEAFF.

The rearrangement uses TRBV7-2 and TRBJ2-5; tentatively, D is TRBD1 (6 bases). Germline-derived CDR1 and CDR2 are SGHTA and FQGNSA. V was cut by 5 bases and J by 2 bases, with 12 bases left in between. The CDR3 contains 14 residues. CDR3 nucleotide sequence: TGTGCCAGCAGCCAAAGACAGGAACAAGAGACCCAGTACTTC. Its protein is CASSQRQEQETQYF.

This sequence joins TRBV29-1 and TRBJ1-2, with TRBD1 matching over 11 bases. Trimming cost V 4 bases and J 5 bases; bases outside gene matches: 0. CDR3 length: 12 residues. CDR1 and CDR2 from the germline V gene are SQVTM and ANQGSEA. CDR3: CSVGDRGYGYTF. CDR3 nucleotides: TGCAGCGTTGGGGACAGGGGGTATGGCTACACCTTC.

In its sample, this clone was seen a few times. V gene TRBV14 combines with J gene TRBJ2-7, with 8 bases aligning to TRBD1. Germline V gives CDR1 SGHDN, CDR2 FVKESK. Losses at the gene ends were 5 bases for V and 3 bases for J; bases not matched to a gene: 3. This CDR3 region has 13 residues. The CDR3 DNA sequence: TGTGCCAGCAGCTCCGACAGGGGCTACGAGCAGTACTTC. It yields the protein CASSSDRGYEQYF.

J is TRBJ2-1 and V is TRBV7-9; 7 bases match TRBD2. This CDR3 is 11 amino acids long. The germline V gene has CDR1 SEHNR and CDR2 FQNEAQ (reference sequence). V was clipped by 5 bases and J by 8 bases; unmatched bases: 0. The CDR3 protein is CASSGGDEQFF. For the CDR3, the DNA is TGTGCCAGCAGCGGGGGGGATGAGCAGTTCTTC.

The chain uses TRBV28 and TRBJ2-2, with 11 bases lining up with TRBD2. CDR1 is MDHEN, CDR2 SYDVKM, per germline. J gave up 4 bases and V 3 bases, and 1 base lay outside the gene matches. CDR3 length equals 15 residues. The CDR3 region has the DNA TGTGCCAGCAGTTTTAGCGGGAGGGTCACCGGGGAGCTGTTTTTT. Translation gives CASSFSGRVTGELFF. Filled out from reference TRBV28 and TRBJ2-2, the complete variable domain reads DVKVTQSSRYLVKRTGEKVFLECVQDMDHENMFWYRQDPGLGLRLIYFSYDVKMKEKGDIPEGYSVSREKKERFSLILESASTNQTSMYLCASSFSGRVTGELFFGEGSRLTVL.

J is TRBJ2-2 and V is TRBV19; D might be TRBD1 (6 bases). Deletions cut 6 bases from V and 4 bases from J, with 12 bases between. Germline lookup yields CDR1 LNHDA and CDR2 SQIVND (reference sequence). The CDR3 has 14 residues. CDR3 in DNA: TGTGCCAGTAGGCCTTGGACAGCCACCGGGGAGCTGTTTTTT. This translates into CASRPWTATGELFF. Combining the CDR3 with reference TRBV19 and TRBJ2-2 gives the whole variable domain DGGITQSPKYLFRKEGQNVTLSCEQNLNHDAMYWYRQDPGQGLRLIYYSQIVNDFQKGDIAEGYSVSREKKESFPLTVTSAQKNPTAFYLCASRPWTATGELFFGEGSRLTVL.

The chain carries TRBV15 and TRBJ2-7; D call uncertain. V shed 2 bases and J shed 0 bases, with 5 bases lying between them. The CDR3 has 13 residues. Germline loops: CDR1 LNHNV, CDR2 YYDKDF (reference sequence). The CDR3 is CATSRSRSYEQYF. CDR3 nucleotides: TGTGCCACCAGCAGATCCCGCTCCTACGAGCAGTACTTC. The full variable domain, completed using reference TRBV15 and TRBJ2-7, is DAMVIQNPRYQVTQFGKPVTLSCSQTLNHNVMYWYQQKSSQAPKLLFHYYDKDFNNEADTPDNFQSRRPNTSFCFLDIRSPGLGDTAMYLCATSRSRSYEQYFGPGTRLTVT.

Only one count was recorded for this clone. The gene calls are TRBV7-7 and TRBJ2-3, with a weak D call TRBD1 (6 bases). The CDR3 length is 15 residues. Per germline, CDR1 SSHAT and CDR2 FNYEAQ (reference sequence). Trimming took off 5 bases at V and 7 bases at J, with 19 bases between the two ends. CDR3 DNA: TGTGCCAGCAGCCCACAGGGTGGCCCCTATAATACGCAGTATTTT. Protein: CASSPQGGPYNTQYF. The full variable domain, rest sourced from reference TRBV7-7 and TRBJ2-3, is GAGVSQSPRYKVTKRGQDVTLRCDPISSHATLYWYQQALGQGPEFLTYFNYEAQPDKSGLPSDRFSAERPEGSISTLTIQRTEQRDSAMYRCASSPQGGPYNTQYFGPGTRLTVL.

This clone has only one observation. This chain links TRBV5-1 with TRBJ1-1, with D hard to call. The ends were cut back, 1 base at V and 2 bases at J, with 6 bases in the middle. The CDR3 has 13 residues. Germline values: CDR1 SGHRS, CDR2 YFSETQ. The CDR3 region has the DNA TGCGCCAGCAGCTTGATAGTAAACACTGAAGCTTTCTTT. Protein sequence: CASSLIVNTEAFF.

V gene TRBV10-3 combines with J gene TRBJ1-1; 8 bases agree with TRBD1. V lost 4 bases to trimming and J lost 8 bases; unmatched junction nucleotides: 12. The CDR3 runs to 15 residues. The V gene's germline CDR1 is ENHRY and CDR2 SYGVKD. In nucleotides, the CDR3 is TGTGCCATCAGTGTAAACCCCGACAGGGACAGGGAAGCTTTCTTT. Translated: CAISVNPDRDREAFF.

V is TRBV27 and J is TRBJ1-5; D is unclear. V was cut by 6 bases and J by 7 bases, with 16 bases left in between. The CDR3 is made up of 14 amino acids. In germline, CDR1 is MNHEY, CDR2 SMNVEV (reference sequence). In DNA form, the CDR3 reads TGTGCCAGCAGACTAGGGTTCGGGCAGCAGCCCCAGCATTTT. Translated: CASRLGFGQQPQHF.

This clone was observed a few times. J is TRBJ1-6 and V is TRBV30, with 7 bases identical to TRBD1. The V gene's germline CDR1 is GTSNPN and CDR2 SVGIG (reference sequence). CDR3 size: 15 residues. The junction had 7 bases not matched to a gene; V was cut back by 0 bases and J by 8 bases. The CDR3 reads CAWSVGGRFYSPLHF. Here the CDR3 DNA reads TGTGCCTGGAGTGTAGGGGGCCGGTTTTATTCACCCCTCCACTTT.

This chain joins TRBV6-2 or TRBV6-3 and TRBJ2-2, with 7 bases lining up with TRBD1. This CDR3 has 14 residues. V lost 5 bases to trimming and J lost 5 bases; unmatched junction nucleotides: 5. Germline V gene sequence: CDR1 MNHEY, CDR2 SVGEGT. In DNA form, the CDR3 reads TGTGCCAGCAGTATACAGGGGTGGACCGGGGAGCTGTTTTTT. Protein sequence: CASSIQGWTGELFF.

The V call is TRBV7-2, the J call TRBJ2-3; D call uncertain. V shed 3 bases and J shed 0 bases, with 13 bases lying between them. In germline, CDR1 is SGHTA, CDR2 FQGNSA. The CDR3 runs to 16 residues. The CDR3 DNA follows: TGTGCCAGCAGCTTTACAAAGCGAACTAGCACAGATACGCAGTATTTT. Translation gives CASSFTKRTSTDTQYF. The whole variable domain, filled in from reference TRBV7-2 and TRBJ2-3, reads GAGVSQSPSNKVTEKGKDVELRCDPISGHTALYWYRQSLGQGLEFLIYFQGNSAPDKSGLPSDRFSAERTGGSVSTLTIQRTQQEDSAVYLCASSFTKRTSTDTQYFGPGTRLTVL.

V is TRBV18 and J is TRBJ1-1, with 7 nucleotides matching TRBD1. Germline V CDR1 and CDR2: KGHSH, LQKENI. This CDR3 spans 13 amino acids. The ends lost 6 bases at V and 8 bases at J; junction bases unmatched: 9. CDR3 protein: CASSNPTGAEAFF. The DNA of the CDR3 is TGTGCCAGCTCTAATCCCACAGGGGCAGAAGCTTTCTTT.

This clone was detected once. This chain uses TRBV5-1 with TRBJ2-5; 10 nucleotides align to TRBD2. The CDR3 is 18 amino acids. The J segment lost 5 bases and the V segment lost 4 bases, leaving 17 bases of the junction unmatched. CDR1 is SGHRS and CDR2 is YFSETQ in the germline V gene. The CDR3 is CASSPTSGASGSTETQYF. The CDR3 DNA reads TGCGCCAGCAGCCCAACCTCGGGGGCTAGCGGGAGCACTGAGACCCAGTACTTC.

The CDR3 is CASSLGTSSYNEQFF. The CDR3 DNA reads as TGTGCCAGCAGCTTAGGGACTAGCTCCTACAATGAGCAGTTCTTC. This chain links TRBV7-2 with TRBJ2-1, with 7 bases fitting TRBD2. The CDR3 totals 15 residues. Trimming removed 1 base from V and 0 bases from J; junction bases left unmatched: 0. Per germline, CDR1 SGHTA and CDR2 FQGNSA.